The clone carrying this T cell receptor beta chain was counted only a few times. The data stem from a study of early T cells in non-severe SARS-CoV-2 infection. Study at large: Sequencing of unsorted whole blood was done on bulk RNA, leaving chains unpaired.

Losses at the gene ends were 5 bases for V and 5 bases for J; bases not matched to a gene: 2. The CDR3 is 12 amino acids. The germline CDR1 and CDR2 sequences are WSHSY and SAAADI. Unique molecular identifiers were affixed to single, distinct cDNA molecules. Using its own MiXCR run on the 5' RACE reads, TCRdb lists one record per CDR3 protein. This sample yields tens of thousands of distinct CDR3 sequences, of which approximately 14% are seen a single time; 5% to 7.5% belongs to the top ten. The rearrangement links TRBV10-2 to TRBJ1-1, with 7 bases lining up with TRBD1. Sequenced material: whole blood. This clonotype was obtained from an adult who was a healthcare worker with PCR-confirmed SARS-CoV-2 infection or an uninfected control (not recorded which). CDR3 DNA: TGCGCCAGCAGTCAGGGGGGGACTGAAGCTTTCTTT. Translated, it gives CASSQGGTEAFF.